These 27 T cell receptor beta chains share one sample of origin, sequenced in a study of early stage breast cancer tumors. Clones were read by immunoSEQ multiplex PCR, and TCRdb kept only the in-frame ones, dropping some. The table lists about 72,000 clones, 70% to 85% of them singletons. Specimen: blood. These receptors originate from a person in their sixties with breast cancer.

CDR3 in DNA: TGTGCCAGCAGTGAATGGGGTAGGGGGGAGCAGTACTTC. Protein product: CASSEWGRGEQYF. The chain links TRBV25-1 to TRBJ2-7, with a weak D call TRBD1 (6 bases). The CDR3 covers 13 residues. V lost 1 base to trimming and J lost 7 bases, with 11 bases between them. Germline CDR1 and CDR2: MGHDK and SYGVNS.

This chain links TRBV27 with TRBJ2-3; 13 nucleotides match TRBD2. Germline-derived CDR1 and CDR2 are MNHEY and SMNVEV (reference sequence). CDR3 length: 17 amino acids. V shed 3 bases and J 2 bases; nucleotides not matched to a gene: 5. Here the CDR3 DNA reads TGTGCCAGCAGTTTTCGGGGGACTAGCGGGAACACAGATACGCAGTATTTT. This gives the protein CASSFRGTSGNTDTQYF.

The chain uses TRBV7-9 and TRBJ1-3; D remains ambiguous. This CDR3 comprises 13 residues. The V gene's germline CDR1 is SEHNR and CDR2 FQNEAQ (reference sequence). V was clipped by 7 bases and J by 0 bases, with 7 bases between them. CDR3 DNA sequence: TGTGCCAGCACTGGAAACTCTGGAAACACCATATATTTT. It specifies CASTGNSGNTIYF.

The chain links TRBV19 to TRBJ2-2, with 7 bases matching TRBD2. The V segment lost 9 bases and the J segment 2 bases; nucleotides outside the gene matches: 12. CDR1 is LNHDA, CDR2 SQIVND, per germline (reference sequence). The CDR3 has 16 residues. DNA for the CDR3: TGTGCCAGCACCTCAGGAGCGGGGCTAAACACCGGGGAGCTGTTTTTT. This gives the protein CASTSGAGLNTGELFF.

In its sample, this clone was seen once. This sequence joins TRBV19 and TRBJ2-5; D remains unclear. V dropped 3 bases and J dropped 8 bases, with 16 bases sitting between them. Germline values: CDR1 LNHDA, CDR2 SQIVND (reference sequence). The CDR3 consists of 14 residues. Here the CDR3 DNA reads TGTGCCAGTAGTATTAAGGCCAGCGTCGATACCCAGTACTTC. Amino acids: CASSIKASVDTQYF.

The genes are TRBV7-4 and TRBJ1-5, with D unresolved. V was clipped by 2 bases and J by 0 bases, with 11 bases between them. CDR3 length: 16 residues. Germline loops: CDR1 SGHVT, CDR2 SQSDAQ. This CDR3 is CASSLFRVYSNQPQHF. DNA for the CDR3: TGTGCCAGCAGCTTATTCAGAGTTTATAGCAATCAGCCCCAGCATTTT. Full variable domain (outside the CDR3, taken from reference TRBV7-4 and TRBJ1-5): GAGVSQSPRYKVAKRGRDVALRCDSISGHVTLYWYRQTLGQGSEVLTYSQSDAQRDKSGRPSGRFSAERPERSVSTLKIQRTEQGDSAVYLCASSLFRVYSNQPQHFGDGTRLSIL.

The chain recombines TRBV11-2 with TRBJ2-3; D gene uncertain. The CDR3 covers 15 residues. Deletions cut 0 bases from V and 0 bases from J, with 7 bases between. CDR1 and CDR2 (germline): SGHAT, FQNNGV. The CDR3 here is CASSLENFSTDTQYF. CDR3 in DNA: TGTGCCAGCAGCTTAGAGAACTTTAGCACAGATACGCAGTATTTT.

J is TRBJ2-7 and V is TRBV6-6; no clear D gene. Deletions cut 7 bases from V and 1 base from J, with 14 bases between. Germline CDR1 reads MNHNY; CDR2 reads SVGAGI (reference sequence). This CDR3 has 14 residues. CDR3 coding DNA: TGTGCCAGCACCACGGGCTGGGCGTCCTACGAGCAGTACTTC. It translates to CASTTGWASYEQYF.

The chain carries TRBV2 and TRBJ2-4; D call uncertain. CDR3 length equals 13 residues. Trimming left V 1 base short and J 7 bases short, with 8 bases between. Per germline, CDR1 SNHLY and CDR2 FYNNEI. CDR3 coding DNA: TGTGCCAGCAGTGAAGGTTTGAGTAACATTCAGTACTTC. Its protein is CASSEGLSNIQYF.

The chain joins TRBV7-9 to TRBJ1-4; 8 bases agree with TRBD1. From germline, CDR1 is SEHNR and CDR2 FQNEAQ (reference sequence). CDR3 size: 15 residues. Trimming cost V 5 bases and J 1 base; bases outside gene matches: 3. Written as DNA, the CDR3 is TGTGCCAGCAGCCCCGGACAGGGAACTAATGAAAAACTGTTTTTT. This encodes CASSPGQGTNEKLFF.

This chain connects TRBV11-2 to TRBJ1-4, with D maybe TRBD1 (5 bases). V was clipped by 4 bases and J by 8 bases, with 26 bases between them. CDR1 is SGHAT, CDR2 FQNNGV, per germline. The CDR3 loop spans 18 amino acids. In DNA form, the CDR3 reads TGTGCCAGCAGCTCCCTAAGCGGACCTAATCGGGGGAGGGAAAAACTGTTTTTT. Encoded protein: CASSSLSGPNRGREKLFF.

This sequence joins TRBV7-8 and TRBJ2-1; D is uncertain. V was shortened by 2 bases and J by 6 bases, with 11 bases between the two germline ends. Germline V gene sequence: CDR1 SGHVS, CDR2 FQNEAQ. CDR3 length equals 14 residues. Here the CDR3 reads CASSLSFEANEQFF. CDR3 nucleotides: TGTGCCAGCAGCTTATCGTTTGAGGCCAATGAGCAGTTCTTC.

This clone was recorded a few times. The V gene is TRBV28, the J gene TRBJ1-2, with unresolved D. CDR3 length equals 12 residues. From germline, CDR1 is MDHEN and CDR2 SYDVKM. The CDR3 region is CSVSRENYGYTF. In DNA form, the CDR3 reads TGTTCGGTTTCGAGGGAGAACTATGGCTACACCTTC.

The V call is TRBV6-5, the J call TRBJ2-7; 8 bases align to TRBD1. CDR3 length: 12 residues. J lost 3 bases, V lost 11 bases, and 6 bases had no gene match. Per germline, CDR1 MNHEY and CDR2 SVGAGI. The CDR3 here is CAAHRGSYEQYF. The CDR3 nucleotides are TGTGCCGCGCACAGGGGGAGCTACGAGCAGTACTTC.

This chain uses TRBV5-1 with TRBJ1-2; 7 positions agree with TRBD1. The CDR3 contains 14 residues. V dropped 0 bases and J dropped 9; count of bases not matched to a gene: 8. Germline assignment: CDR1 SGHRS and CDR2 YFSETQ. The DNA for the CDR3 is TGCGCCAGCAGCTTGGGGACAGGAATAAGGAGCTACACCTTC. Translating it yields CASSLGTGIRSYTF. The full variable domain, completed using reference TRBV5-1 and TRBJ1-2, is KAGVTQTPRYLIKTRGQQVTLSCSPISGHRSVSWYQQTPGQGLQFLFEYFSETQRNKGNFPGRFSGRQFSNSRSEMNVSTLELGDSALYLCASSLGTGIRSYTFGSGTRLTVV.

J is TRBJ2-1 and V is TRBV6-5, with D hard to call. Germline-derived CDR1 and CDR2 are MNHEY and SVGAGI. The CDR3 loop spans 15 amino acids. V lost 0 bases and J 8 bases, leaving 14 bases between the germline ends. CDR3 sequence reads: CASSYSTWAVHEQFF. CDR3 DNA sequence: TGTGCCAGCAGTTACTCGACTTGGGCAGTCCATGAGCAGTTCTTC.

The chain has TRBV29-1 and TRBJ2-1; 16 bases align to TRBD2. The CDR3 has 18 residues. Trimming at V came to 7 bases and at J to 7 bases, leaving 16 bases not matched to a gene. From germline, CDR1 is SQVTM and CDR2 ANQGSEA. The CDR3 protein is CSAGGPGTSGRDRNEQFF. CDR3 coding DNA: TGCAGCGCTGGGGGGCCCGGGACTAGCGGGAGGGATCGGAATGAGCAGTTCTTC.

J is TRBJ2-7 and V is TRBV19; tentative D call: TRBD2 (6 bases). This CDR3 contains 15 residues. V lost 3 bases, J lost 6 bases, and 18 bases lay in between. Germline values: CDR1 LNHDA, CDR2 SQIVND (reference sequence). The CDR3 sequence: CASSIPKGGPTEQYF. Here the CDR3 DNA reads TGTGCCAGTAGTATCCCCAAGGGAGGCCCCACCGAGCAGTACTTC.

The rearrangement links TRBV28 to TRBJ2-5, with 9 bases lining up with TRBD2. The junction had 11 bases not matched to a gene; V was cut back by 10 bases and J by 5 bases. The CDR3 totals 14 residues. Germline CDR1 reads MDHEN; CDR2 reads SYDVKM. CDR3: CATTGGRAHETQYF. CDR3 DNA sequence: TGTGCCACCACGGGCGGGAGGGCCCATGAGACCCAGTACTTC.

This chain's CDR3 is CASSYGGNTEAFF. The CDR3 coding sequence is TGCGCCAGCAGCTACGGGGGGAACACTGAAGCTTTCTTT. J is TRBJ1-1 and V is TRBV5-1, with D maybe TRBD1 (5 bases). Germline lookup yields CDR1 SGHRS and CDR2 YFSETQ. The CDR3 runs to 13 residues. Trimming took off 3 bases at V and 1 base at J, with 7 bases between the two ends.

The rearrangement uses TRBV28 and TRBJ1-5; no clear D gene. Germline CDR1 and CDR2: MDHEN and SYDVKM. Trimming left V 10 bases short and J 1 base short, with 17 bases between. CDR3 length: 15 amino acids. This chain's CDR3 is CAISQVRRSNQPQHF. The DNA of the CDR3 is TGTGCCATCTCTCAAGTGCGGAGGAGCAATCAGCCCCAGCATTTT.

V is TRBV4-3 and J is TRBJ1-4, with D possibly TRBD1 on 5 matching bases. This CDR3 comprises 15 residues. Per the germline V gene, CDR1 is LGHNA and CDR2 is YSLEER. V was trimmed by 0 bases and J by 8 bases, leaving 13 bases between them. The CDR3 DNA reads TGCGCCAGCAGCCAAGATCGGGGCGCAGGGGAAAAACTGTTTTTT. It translates to CASSQDRGAGEKLFF.

The rearrangement links TRBV10-3 to TRBJ1-3; D is unresolved. Trimming pared 5 bases from V and 2 bases from J, leaving 7 bases between. Germline assignment: CDR1 ENHRY and CDR2 SYGVKD. The CDR3 loop spans 13 amino acids. This CDR3 reads CAISNGPGNTIYF. In DNA form, the CDR3 reads TGTGCCATCAGTAACGGTCCTGGAAACACCATATATTTT.

V usage is TRBV18 and J usage is TRBJ2-2; unclear D gene. This CDR3 is 15 amino acids long. Between the trimmed V and J ends, which lost 0 bases and 4 bases, there was a span of 9 bases. Germline CDR1 is KGHSH and CDR2 is LQKENI. CDR3: CASSPPGWSTGELFF. The CDR3 nucleotides are TGTGCCAGCTCACCACCCGGGTGGTCCACCGGGGAGCTGTTTTTT.

This clone appeared once. V usage is TRBV19 and J usage is TRBJ1-5; 7 nucleotides match TRBD1. Germline values: CDR1 LNHDA, CDR2 SQIVND (reference sequence). With V trimmed by 8 bases and J by 4 bases, 11 bases remained unmatched. The CDR3 covers 15 residues. The DNA for the CDR3 is TGTGCCAGTTCATACCCGGGACAGTCTAATCAGCCCCAGCATTTT. It encodes CASSYPGQSNQPQHF.

The chain joins TRBV29-1 to TRBJ2-1; no reliable D call. Deletions cut 7 bases from V and 8 bases from J, with 24 bases between. Germline V CDR1 and CDR2: SQVTM, ANQGSEA. This CDR3 is built from 15 residues. This CDR3 reads CSALKGGPTLYEQFF. The CDR3 DNA is TGCAGCGCATTGAAGGGTGGCCCTACCCTGTATGAGCAGTTCTTC.

In this sample, this clone turned up once. The J gene is TRBJ1-5, the V gene TRBV10-3; D is possibly TRBD1 (6 bases). The CDR3 covers 16 residues. The germline V gene has CDR1 ENHRY and CDR2 SYGVKD. V shed 0 bases and J shed 1 base, with 10 bases lying between them. The CDR3 DNA sequence: TGTGCCATCAGTGAGTCGAGGGGGGGGAGCAATCAGCCCCAGCATTTT. This sequence encodes CAISESRGGSNQPQHF.